The rows below give T cell receptor beta chains drawn from one sample of a study of neoadjuvant anti-PD-1 for oral cavity cancer. Assay: immunoSEQ multiplex PCR; the TCRdb copy retains only in-frame clones and omits some. The sample holds around 17,000 clones; 67% are singletons and the top ten take 2.5% to 3%. Sequenced here: PBMCs, sampled before nivolumab (anti-PD-1) treatment. The receptors originated from a person aged 40 to 85 with oral cavity squamous cell carcinoma. The CDR3 runs from the conserved cysteine through the conserved F or W. A D gene is named only where the DNA matches it firmly. Clone size, where shown, is once, few, many, or a class for clones that have expanded.

TRBV10-3	few	NA	TRBJ1-5	TGTGCCATCGGAGCAGCAGATAAGCAGCCCCAGCATTTT	CAIGAADKQPQHF
TRBV7-8	once	NA	TRBJ1-5	TGTGCCAGCAGCCCTTGGACTCAAACCCTCAATCAGCCCCAGCATTTT	CASSPWTQTLNQPQHF
TRBV2	once	NA	TRBJ2-1	TGTGCCAGCAGTTCTCTAGCGCCCTCCTATTACAATGAGCAGTTCTTC	CASSSLAPSYYNEQFF
TRBV11-3	NA	TRBD2	TRBJ2-2	TGTGCCTCTAGCGGGAGTGTAACCGGGGAGCTGTTTTTT	CASSGSVTGELFF
TRBV4-2	few	TRBD1	TRBJ1-5	TGTGCCAGCAGCCAAGAAGCGGGGACAGGGGATCAGCCCCAGCATTTT	CASSQEAGTGDQPQHF
TRBV2	NA	NA	TRBJ1-1	TGTGCCAGCAGGAGGGAGTTGAACACTGAAGCTTTCTTT	CASRRELNTEAFF
TRBV13	few	TRBD1	TRBJ2-1	TGTGCCAGCAGCCCCTGGACAGGGGGCTACAATGAGCAGTTCTTC	CASSPWTGGYNEQFF
TRBV4-2	NA	TRBD2	TRBJ2-5	TGTGCCAGCAGCCAAGAAGCTAGCGGGAGGGCGGAGACCCAGTACTTC	CASSQEASGRAETQYF
TRBV5-4	NA	NA	TRBJ2-3	TGTGCCAGCAGCCCGGGGCTTTCCACAGATACGCAGTATTTT	CASSPGLSTDTQYF
TRBV25-1	NA	TRBD1	TRBJ2-7	TGTGCCAGCAGTGATGCGAACAGGGGGAGGTACGAGCAGTACTTC	CASSDANRGRYEQYF
TRBV7-6	NA	NA	TRBJ2-5	TGTGCCAGCAGCTTGGGGCCTCCGCGAGAGACCCAGTACTTC	CASSLGPPRETQYF
TRBV5-6	few	TRBD2	TRBJ2-6	TGTGCCAGCAGCCGTCCGGGAGGAGCCAACGTCCTGACTTTC	CASSRPGGANVLTF
TRBV10-2	NA	NA	TRBJ2-3	TGCGCCAGCAGTGAGTCGAGCCTACTAATGGCAGATACGCAGTATTTT	CASSESSLLMADTQYF
TRBV12-5	NA	NA	TRBJ1-4	TGTGCTAGTGGTCCCTTAGAAGCCGGCGAAAAACTGTTTTTT	CASGPLEAGEKLFF
TRBV2	NA	NA	TRBJ2-3	TGTGCCAGCAGCGACAGGAGCACAGATACGCAGTATTTT	CASSDRSTDTQYF
TRBV5-1	NA	TRBD2	TRBJ2-2	TGCGCCAGCAGCTTGGGGCTAGCGGGGCCCGACACCGGGGAGCTGTTTTTT	CASSLGLAGPDTGELFF
TRBV6-1	NA	NA	TRBJ2-2	TGTGCCGCGGAGGGACTTTCAAACACCGGGGAGCTGTTTTTT	CAAEGLSNTGELFF
TRBV5-1	few	TRBD1	TRBJ2-7	TGCGCCAGCAGCACCGGGACAGGCCCCTACGAGCAGTACTTC	CASSTGTGPYEQYF
TRBV9	NA	NA	TRBJ2-7	TGTGCCAGCAGCCCGCGGGACGACTCCTACGAGCAGTACTTC	CASSPRDDSYEQYF
TRBV5-6	NA	NA	TRBJ2-1	TGTGCCAGCACGTCTGGAAATAGCGGTGTATACAATGAGCAGTTCTTC	CASTSGNSGVYNEQFF
TRBV29-1	NA	NA	TRBJ2-7	TGCAGCGTTGAGCTGGACGGAACCTACGAGCAGTACTTC	CSVELDGTYEQYF
TRBV5-1	NA	NA	TRBJ1-1	TGCGCCAGCACCAATCTTTTAGACACTGAAGCTTTCTTT	CASTNLLDTEAFF
TRBV29-1	NA	TRBD2	TRBJ2-5	TGCAGCGTTGATGTCGGGACTAGTTGGCAAGAGACCCAGTACTTC	CSVDVGTSWQETQYF
TRBV5-1	few	NA	TRBJ1-1	TGCGCCAGCAGCCCCTGGGGGCAGGGGAACACTGAAGCTTTCTTT	CASSPWGQGNTEAFF
TRBV6-5	NA	NA	TRBJ1-2	TGTGCCAGCAGTTACTCGGGGGGTTCCTATGGCTACACCTTC	CASSYSGGSYGYTF
TRBV27	once	NA	TRBJ2-3	TGTGCCAGCAGTTTCCTTAGCACAGATACGCAGTATTTT	CASSFLSTDTQYF
TRBV9	NA	TRBD1	TRBJ1-2	TGTGCCAGCAGCCCGGGACAGGGGTATGGCTACACCTTC	CASSPGQGYGYTF
TRBV11-2	few	NA	TRBJ1-4	TGTGCCAGCAGCTTACAGGGAGAGAATGAAAAACTGTTTTTT	CASSLQGENEKLFF
TRBV28	NA	NA	TRBJ2-2	TGTGCCAGCAGCGGGAACACCGGGGAGCTGTTTTTT	CASSGNTGELFF
TRBV4-1	NA	TRBD2	TRBJ2-7	TGCGCCAGCAGCCTACGGACTAGCGGGAGTTCCTACGAGCAGTACTTC	CASSLRTSGSSYEQYF
TRBV7-6	NA	NA	TRBJ1-1	TGTGCCAGCAGTCCCACATACACCCATGAAGCTTTCTTT	CASSPTYTHEAFF
TRBV6-5	NA	TRBD1	TRBJ1-2	TGTGCCAGCAGGTCCTCCGGGACAGGCTATGGCTACACCTTC	CASRSSGTGYGYTF
TRBV27	NA	TRBD2	TRBJ2-2	TGTGCCAGCAGTTTTCTCGGACCGGCGGGAGATGGCGGGGAGCTGTTTTTT	CASSFLGPAGDGGELFF
TRBV2	NA	TRBD2	TRBJ2-6	TGTGCCAGCAGTTCGGATTCGGGACTAGCGGGAGGGATGGCCGGGGCCAACGTCCTGACTTTC	CASSSDSGLAGGMAGANVLTF
TRBV9	few	TRBD2	TRBJ2-2	TGTGCCAGCAGCCCGAGAGCGGGAGTAATGACCGGGGAGCTGTTTTTT	CASSPRAGVMTGELFF
TRBV5-1	NA	NA	TRBJ2-7	TGCGCCAGCAGCTCATCCCTCTACGAGCAGTACTTC	CASSSSLYEQYF
TRBV6-1	NA	TRBD1	TRBJ1-3	TGTGCCAGCAGTGACCCGACAGGGGCCTCTGGAAACACCATATATTTT	CASSDPTGASGNTIYF
TRBV2	NA	NA	TRBJ1-2	TGTGCCCCGGGGGGACCTAACTATGGCTACACCTTC	CAPGGPNYGYTF
TRBV5-1	NA	NA	TRBJ2-1	TGCGCCAGCAGCTTGGTTCCGGGACAAACCTACAATGAGCAGTTCTTC	CASSLVPGQTYNEQFF
TRBV6-6	NA	TRBD2	TRBJ2-1	TGTGCCAGCGCTATAGCGGGAGGCTCCTACAATGAGCAGTTCTTC	CASAIAGGSYNEQFF
TRBV6-1	large	TRBD2	TRBJ2-1	TGTGCCAGCAGTGAAACGGGGGGCTCCTACAATGAGCAGTTCTTC	CASSETGGSYNEQFF
TRBV18	few	NA	TRBJ1-5	TGTGCCAGCTCACGCGGTGGGGATTCGCCCCAGCATTTT	CASSRGGDSPQHF
TRBV10-3	NA	NA	TRBJ1-4	TGTGCCATCAGTGCTACAGGTGCAACTAATGAAAAACTGTTTTTT	CAISATGATNEKLFF
TRBV27	NA	TRBD2	TRBJ2-7	TGTGCCAGCAGTCTAGGACTAGCGGGAGGTCTACGCGAGCAGTACTTC	CASSLGLAGGLREQYF
TRBV28	NA	TRBD1	TRBJ2-7	TGTGCCAGCAGTTCAAGACAGGGTTGGGACGAGCAGTACTTC	CASSSRQGWDEQYF
TRBV6-1	NA	NA	TRBJ2-5	TGTGCCAGCAGTGAAGGGGATGAAAAAGAGACCCAGTACTTC	CASSEGDEKETQYF
TRBV6-5	few	NA	TRBJ2-7	TGTGCCAGCAGAGGACCAGGGCCCTACGAGCAGTACTTC	CASRGPGPYEQYF
TRBV6-1	NA	NA	TRBJ2-1	TGTGCCAGCAGTGAAAGGGGTGGTGAGCAGTTCTTC	CASSERGGEQFF
TRBV2	NA	TRBD2	TRBJ2-2	TGTGCCAGCAGGAGACTAGCGGGAGGATTCACCGGGGAGCTGTTTTTT	CASRRLAGGFTGELFF
TRBV7-8	few	NA	TRBJ2-7	TGTGCCAGCAGCTTAGAAGGTATCGCCTACGAGCAGTACTTC	CASSLEGIAYEQYF
TRBV5-4	few	NA	TRBJ1-2	TGTGCCAGCAGCTTGGCCGGGTCCAACTATGGCTACACCTTC	CASSLAGSNYGYTF
TRBV5-1	NA	TRBD2	TRBJ2-1	TGCGCCAGCGCCCCTATAGCGGGGCTCCGCCGGAGCGATGAGCAGTTCTTC	CASAPIAGLRRSDEQFF
TRBV6-6	NA	NA	TRBJ2-2	TGTGCCAGCATAAAGGGATCGAACACCGGGGAGCTGTTTTTT	CASIKGSNTGELFF